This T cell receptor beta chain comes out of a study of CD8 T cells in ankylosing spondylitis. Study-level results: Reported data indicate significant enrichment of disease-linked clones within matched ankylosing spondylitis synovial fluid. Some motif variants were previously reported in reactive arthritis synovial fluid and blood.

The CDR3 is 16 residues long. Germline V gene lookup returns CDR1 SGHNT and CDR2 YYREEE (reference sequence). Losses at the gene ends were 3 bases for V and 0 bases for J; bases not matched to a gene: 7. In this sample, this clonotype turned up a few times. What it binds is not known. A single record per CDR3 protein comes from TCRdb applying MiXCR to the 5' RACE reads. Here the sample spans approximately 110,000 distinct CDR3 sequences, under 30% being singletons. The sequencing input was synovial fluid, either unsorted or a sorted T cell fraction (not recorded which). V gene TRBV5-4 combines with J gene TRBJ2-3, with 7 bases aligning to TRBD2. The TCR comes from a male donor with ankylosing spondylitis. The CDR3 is CASSSPSGPSTDTQYF. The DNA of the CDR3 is TGTGCCAGCAGCTCCCCTAGCGGTCCCAGCACAGATACGCAGTATTTT.